This TCR beta chain originates from a study of Graves' ophthalmopathy and Graves' hyperthyroidism. Across the study: The study drew peripheral blood at initial diagnosis, before any treatment.

The sequenced template was RNA, covering the TCR beta CDR3 region. HTBI primers were employed in first-round RT-PCR, then a second-round multiplex PCR followed. MiXCR, applied by TCRdb to the multiplex PCR reads, yields one record per CDR3 protein. This sample has 200,000 to 250,000 distinct CDR3 sequences, with under 30% found just once. V gave up 8 bases and J gave up 4 bases, with 11 bases separating them. Germline lookup yields CDR1 MDHEN and CDR2 SYDVKM. This CDR3 region has 12 residues. The rearrangement uses TRBV28 and TRBJ1-1; maybe TRBD1 (5 bases). This clonotype originated in a middle-aged man with Graves' ophthalmopathy. The sequencing input was peripheral blood. The CDR3 is CASGGGGTEAFF. CDR3 sequence (DNA): TGTGCCAGCGGGGGTGGTGGCACTGAAGCTTTCTTT. Filled out from reference TRBV28 and TRBJ1-1, the complete variable domain reads DVKVTQSSRYLVKRTGEKVFLECVQDMDHENMFWYRQDPGLGLRLIYFSYDVKMKEKGDIPEGYSVSREKKERFSLILESASTNQTSMYLCASGGGGTEAFFGQGTRLTVV.